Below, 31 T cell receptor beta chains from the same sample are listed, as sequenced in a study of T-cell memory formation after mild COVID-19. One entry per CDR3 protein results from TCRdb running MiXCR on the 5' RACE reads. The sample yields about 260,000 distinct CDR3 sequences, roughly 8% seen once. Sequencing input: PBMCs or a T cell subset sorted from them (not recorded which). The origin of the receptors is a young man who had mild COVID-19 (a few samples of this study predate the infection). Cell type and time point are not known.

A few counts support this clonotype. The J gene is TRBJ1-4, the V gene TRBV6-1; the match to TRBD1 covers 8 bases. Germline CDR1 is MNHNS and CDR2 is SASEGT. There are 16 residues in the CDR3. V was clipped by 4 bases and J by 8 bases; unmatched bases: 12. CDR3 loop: CASSAGTGKRGEKLFF. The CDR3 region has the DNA TGTGCCAGCAGTGCCGGGACAGGCAAGAGGGGCGAAAAACTGTTTTTT.

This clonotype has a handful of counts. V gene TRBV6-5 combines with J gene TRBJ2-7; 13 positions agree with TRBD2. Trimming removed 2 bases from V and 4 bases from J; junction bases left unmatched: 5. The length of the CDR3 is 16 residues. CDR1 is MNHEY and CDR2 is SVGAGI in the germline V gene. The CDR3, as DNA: TGTGCCAGCAGTTACGATACTAGCGGGGGGGGATACGAGCAGTACTTC. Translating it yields CASSYDTSGGGYEQYF.

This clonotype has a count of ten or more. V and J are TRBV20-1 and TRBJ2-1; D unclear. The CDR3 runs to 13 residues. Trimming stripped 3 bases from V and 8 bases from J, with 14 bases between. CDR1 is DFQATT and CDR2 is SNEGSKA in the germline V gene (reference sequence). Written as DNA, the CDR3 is TGCAGTGCTAGGAGTAGTGGGCGAGATGAGCAGTTCTTC. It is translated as CSARSSGRDEQFF.

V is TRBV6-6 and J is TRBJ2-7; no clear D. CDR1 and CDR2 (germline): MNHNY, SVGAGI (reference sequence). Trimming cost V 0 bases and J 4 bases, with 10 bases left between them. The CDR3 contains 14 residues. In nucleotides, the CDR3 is TGTGCCAGCAGTTACTCGGGCAGCCAATACGAGCAGTACGTC. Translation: CASSYSGSQYEQYV.

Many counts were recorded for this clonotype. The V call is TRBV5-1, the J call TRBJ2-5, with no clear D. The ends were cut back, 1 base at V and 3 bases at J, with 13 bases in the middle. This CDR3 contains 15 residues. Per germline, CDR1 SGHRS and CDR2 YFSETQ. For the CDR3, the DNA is TGCGCCAGCAGCTTGAGTAGGCAGCCAGAAGAGACCCAGTACTTC. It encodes CASSLSRQPEETQYF.

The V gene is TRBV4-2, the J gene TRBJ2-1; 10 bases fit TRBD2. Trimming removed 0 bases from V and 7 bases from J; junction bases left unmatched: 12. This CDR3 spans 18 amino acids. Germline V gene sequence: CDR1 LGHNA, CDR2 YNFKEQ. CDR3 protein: CASSQDHRGLAGVNEQFF. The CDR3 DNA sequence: TGTGCCAGCAGCCAAGACCATCGAGGGCTAGCGGGGGTAAATGAGCAGTTCTTC.

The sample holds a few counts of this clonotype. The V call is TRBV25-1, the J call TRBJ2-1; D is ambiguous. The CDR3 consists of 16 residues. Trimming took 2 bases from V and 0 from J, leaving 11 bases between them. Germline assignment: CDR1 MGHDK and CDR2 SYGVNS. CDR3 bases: TGTGCCAGCAGTGAAGTAGGGTCACCCTCCTACAATGAGCAGTTCTTC. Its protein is CASSEVGSPSYNEQFF.

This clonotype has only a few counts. The CDR3 here is CASSKRETQYF. The CDR3 DNA follows: TGTGCCAGCAGTAAGAGGGAGACCCAGTACTTC. The chain is built from TRBV6-2 or TRBV6-3 and TRBJ2-5; D unresolved. The germline CDR1 and CDR2 sequences are MNHEY and SVGEGT. The CDR3 sequence is 11 residues long. V lost 5 bases, J lost 5 bases, and 6 bases lay in between.

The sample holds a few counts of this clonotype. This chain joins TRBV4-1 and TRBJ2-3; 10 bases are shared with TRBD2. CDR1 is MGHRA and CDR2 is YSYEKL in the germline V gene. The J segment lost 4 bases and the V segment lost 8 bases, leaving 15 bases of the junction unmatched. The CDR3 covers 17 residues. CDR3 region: CASLNTPLAGPPDTQYF. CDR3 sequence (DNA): TGCGCCAGCCTGAATACCCCACTAGCGGGGCCTCCAGATACGCAGTATTTT.

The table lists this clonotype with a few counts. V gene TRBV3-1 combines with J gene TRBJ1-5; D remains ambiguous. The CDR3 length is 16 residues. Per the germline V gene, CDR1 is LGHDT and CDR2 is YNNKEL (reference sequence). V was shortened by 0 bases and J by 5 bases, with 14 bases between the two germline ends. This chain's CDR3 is CASSQEGKGPDQPQHF. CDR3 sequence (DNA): TGTGCCAGCAGCCAAGAAGGGAAGGGCCCGGATCAGCCCCAGCATTTT.

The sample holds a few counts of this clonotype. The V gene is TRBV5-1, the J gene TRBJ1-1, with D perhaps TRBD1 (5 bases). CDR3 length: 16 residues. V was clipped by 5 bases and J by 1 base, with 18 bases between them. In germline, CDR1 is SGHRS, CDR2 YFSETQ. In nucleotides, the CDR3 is TGCGCCAGCAGGAAAGGAACGGTCGACAGGAACACTGAAGCTTTCTTT. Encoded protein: CASRKGTVDRNTEAFF.

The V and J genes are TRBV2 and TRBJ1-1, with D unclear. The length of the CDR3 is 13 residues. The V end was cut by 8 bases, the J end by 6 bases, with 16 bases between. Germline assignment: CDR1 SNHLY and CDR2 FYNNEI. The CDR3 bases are TGTGCCAGCCTCAGAAGTGGGCAGGCTGAAGCTTTCTTT. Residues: CASLRSGQAEAFF.

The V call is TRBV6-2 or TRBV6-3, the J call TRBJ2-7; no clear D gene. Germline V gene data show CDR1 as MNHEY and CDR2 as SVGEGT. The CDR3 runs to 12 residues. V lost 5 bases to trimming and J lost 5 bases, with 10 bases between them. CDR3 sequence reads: CASSDPWDEQYV. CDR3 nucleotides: TGTGCCAGCAGTGATCCTTGGGACGAGCAGTACGTC.

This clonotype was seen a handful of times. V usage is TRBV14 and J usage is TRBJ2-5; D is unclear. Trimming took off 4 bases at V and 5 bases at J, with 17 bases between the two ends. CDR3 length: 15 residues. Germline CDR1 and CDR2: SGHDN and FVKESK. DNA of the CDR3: TGTGCCAGCAGCCCTTCGCTACTCGTGGGGGAGACCCAGTACTTC. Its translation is CASSPSLLVGETQYF.

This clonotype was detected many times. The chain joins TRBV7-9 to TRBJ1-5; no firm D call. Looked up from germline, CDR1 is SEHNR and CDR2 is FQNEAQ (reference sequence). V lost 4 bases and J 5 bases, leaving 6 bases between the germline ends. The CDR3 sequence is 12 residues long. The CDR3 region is CASSSQDQPQHF. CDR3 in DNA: TGTGCCAGCAGCTCGCAGGATCAGCCCCAGCATTTT.

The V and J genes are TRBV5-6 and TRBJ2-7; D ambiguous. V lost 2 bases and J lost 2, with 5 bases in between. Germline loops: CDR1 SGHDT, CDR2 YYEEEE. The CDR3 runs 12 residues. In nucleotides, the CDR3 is TGTGCCAGCAGCTTCGGCCCCTACGAGCAGTACGTC. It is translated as CASSFGPYEQYV.

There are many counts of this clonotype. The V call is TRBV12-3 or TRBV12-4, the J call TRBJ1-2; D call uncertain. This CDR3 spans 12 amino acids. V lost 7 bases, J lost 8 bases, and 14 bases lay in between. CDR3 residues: CASTLAAGGYTF. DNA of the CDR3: TGTGCCAGCACTCTCGCAGCGGGAGGCTACACCTTC.

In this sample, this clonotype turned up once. This chain's CDR3 is CASGLVLGQGRYEQYF. For the CDR3, the DNA is TGTGCTAGTGGTTTGGTACTCGGTCAGGGGAGGTACGAGCAGTACTTC. The chain carries TRBV12-5 and TRBJ2-7; D is perhaps TRBD1 or TRBD2 (6 bases each). CDR3 length: 16 residues. The germline CDR1 and CDR2 sequences are LGHNT and FRNRAP. V was cut by 0 bases and J by 4 bases, with 16 bases left in between.

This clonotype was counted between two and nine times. This CDR3 reads CASSRTGQNQPQHF. CDR3 DNA sequence: TGTGCCAGCAGCCGCACAGGGCAGAATCAGCCCCAGCATTTT. The rearrangement uses TRBV7-2 and TRBJ1-5; D is perhaps TRBD1 (6 bases). Germline loops: CDR1 SGHTA, CDR2 FQGNSA. V was trimmed by 5 bases and J by 4 bases, leaving 12 bases between them. There are 14 residues in the CDR3.

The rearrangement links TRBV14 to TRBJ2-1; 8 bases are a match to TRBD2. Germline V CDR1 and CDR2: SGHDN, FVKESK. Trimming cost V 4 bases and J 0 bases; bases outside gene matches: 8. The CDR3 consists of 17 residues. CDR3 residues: CASSLLVAGYSYNEQFF. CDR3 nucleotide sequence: TGTGCCAGCAGCCTCCTCGTAGCGGGGTACTCCTACAATGAGCAGTTCTTC.

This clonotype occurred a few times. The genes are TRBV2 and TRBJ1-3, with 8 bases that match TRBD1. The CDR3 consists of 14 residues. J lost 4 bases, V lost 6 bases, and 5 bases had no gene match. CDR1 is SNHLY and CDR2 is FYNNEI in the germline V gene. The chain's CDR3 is CASRKTGVGNTIYF. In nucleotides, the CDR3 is TGTGCCAGCAGGAAGACAGGGGTCGGAAACACCATATATTTT. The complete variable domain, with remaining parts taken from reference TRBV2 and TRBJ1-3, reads EPEVTQTPSHQVTQMGQEVILRCVPISNHLYFYWYRQILGQKVEFLVSFYNNEISEKSEIFDDQFSVERPDGSNFTLKIRSTKLEDSAMYFCASRKTGVGNTIYFGEGSWLTVV.

The CDR3 loop is CASSQGQNTEAFF. CDR3 DNA sequence: TGCGCCAGCAGCCAGGGACAGAACACTGAAGCTTTCTTT. The gene calls are TRBV5-1 and TRBJ1-1, with a weak D call TRBD1 (6 bases). Germline V CDR1 and CDR2: SGHRS, YFSETQ. CDR3 length: 13 amino acids. Trimming left V 4 bases short and J 1 base short, with 8 bases between. Combining the CDR3 with reference TRBV5-1 and TRBJ1-1 gives the whole variable domain KAGVTQTPRYLIKTRGQQVTLSCSPISGHRSVSWYQQTPGQGLQFLFEYFSETQRNKGNFPGRFSGRQFSNSRSEMNVSTLELGDSALYLCASSQGQNTEAFFGQGTRLTVV.

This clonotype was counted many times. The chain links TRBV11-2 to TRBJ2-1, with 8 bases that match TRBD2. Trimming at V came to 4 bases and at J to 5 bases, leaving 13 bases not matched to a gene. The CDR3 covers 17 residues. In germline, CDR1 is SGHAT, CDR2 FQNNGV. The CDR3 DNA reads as TGTGCCAGCAGCTCCCCTCTGAGCGGGGGATTCGACAATGAGCAGTTCTTC. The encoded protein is CASSSPLSGGFDNEQFF.

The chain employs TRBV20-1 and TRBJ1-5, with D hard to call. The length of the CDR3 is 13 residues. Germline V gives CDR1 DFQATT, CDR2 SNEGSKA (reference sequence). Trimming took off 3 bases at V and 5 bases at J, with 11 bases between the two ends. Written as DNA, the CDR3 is TGCAGTGCTAGTTTTCGGGCCGATCAGCCCCAGCATTTT. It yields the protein CSASFRADQPQHF.

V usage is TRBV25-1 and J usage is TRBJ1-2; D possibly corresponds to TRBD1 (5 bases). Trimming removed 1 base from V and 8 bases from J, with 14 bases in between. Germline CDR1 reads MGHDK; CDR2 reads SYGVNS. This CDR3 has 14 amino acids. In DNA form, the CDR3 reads TGTGCCAGCAGTGAATGGGGCCTCGAAGCGGGCTACACCTTC. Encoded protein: CASSEWGLEAGYTF.

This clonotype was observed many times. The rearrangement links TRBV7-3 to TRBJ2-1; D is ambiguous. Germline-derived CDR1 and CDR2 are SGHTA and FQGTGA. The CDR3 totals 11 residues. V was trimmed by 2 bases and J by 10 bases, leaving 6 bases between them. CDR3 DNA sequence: TGTGCCAGCAGCTTAGGCGGCGAGCAGTTCTTC. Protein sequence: CASSLGGEQFF.

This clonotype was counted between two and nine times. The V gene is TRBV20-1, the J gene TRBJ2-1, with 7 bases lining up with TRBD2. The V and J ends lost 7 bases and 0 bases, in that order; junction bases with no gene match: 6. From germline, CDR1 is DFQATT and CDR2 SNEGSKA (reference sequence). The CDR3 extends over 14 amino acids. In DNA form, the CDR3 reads TGCAGTGGCTCGCGGGGGAGCTCCTACAATGAGCAGTTCTTC. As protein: CSGSRGSSYNEQFF.

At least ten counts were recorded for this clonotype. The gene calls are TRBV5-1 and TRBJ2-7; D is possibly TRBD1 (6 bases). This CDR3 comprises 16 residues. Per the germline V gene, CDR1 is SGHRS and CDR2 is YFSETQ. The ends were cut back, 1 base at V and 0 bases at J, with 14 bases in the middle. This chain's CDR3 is CASSLPRDKPSYEQYF. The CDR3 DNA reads TGCGCCAGCAGCTTGCCCCGGGACAAACCCTCCTACGAGCAGTACTTC.

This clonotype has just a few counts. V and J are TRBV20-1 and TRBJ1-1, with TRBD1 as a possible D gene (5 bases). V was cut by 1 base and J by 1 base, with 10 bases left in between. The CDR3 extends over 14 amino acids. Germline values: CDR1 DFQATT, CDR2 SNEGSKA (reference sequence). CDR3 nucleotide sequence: TGCAGTGCTAGAGGGCAGGGAGGGAACACTGAAGCTTTCTTT. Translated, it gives CSARGQGGNTEAFF.

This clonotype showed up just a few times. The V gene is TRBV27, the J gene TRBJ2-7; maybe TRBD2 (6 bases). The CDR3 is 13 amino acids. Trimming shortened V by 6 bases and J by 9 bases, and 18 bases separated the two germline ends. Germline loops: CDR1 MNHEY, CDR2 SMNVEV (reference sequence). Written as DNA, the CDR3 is TGTGCCAGCAGCTCCCATGCGGGGTCGGGGCAGTACTTC. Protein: CASSSHAGSGQYF.

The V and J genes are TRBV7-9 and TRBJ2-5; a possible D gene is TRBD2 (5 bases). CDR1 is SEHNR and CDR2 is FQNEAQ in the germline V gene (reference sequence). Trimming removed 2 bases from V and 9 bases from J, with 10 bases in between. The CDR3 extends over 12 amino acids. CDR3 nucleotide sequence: TGTGCCAGCAGCTTATCGGGGATGGCCCAGTACTTC. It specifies CASSLSGMAQYF.